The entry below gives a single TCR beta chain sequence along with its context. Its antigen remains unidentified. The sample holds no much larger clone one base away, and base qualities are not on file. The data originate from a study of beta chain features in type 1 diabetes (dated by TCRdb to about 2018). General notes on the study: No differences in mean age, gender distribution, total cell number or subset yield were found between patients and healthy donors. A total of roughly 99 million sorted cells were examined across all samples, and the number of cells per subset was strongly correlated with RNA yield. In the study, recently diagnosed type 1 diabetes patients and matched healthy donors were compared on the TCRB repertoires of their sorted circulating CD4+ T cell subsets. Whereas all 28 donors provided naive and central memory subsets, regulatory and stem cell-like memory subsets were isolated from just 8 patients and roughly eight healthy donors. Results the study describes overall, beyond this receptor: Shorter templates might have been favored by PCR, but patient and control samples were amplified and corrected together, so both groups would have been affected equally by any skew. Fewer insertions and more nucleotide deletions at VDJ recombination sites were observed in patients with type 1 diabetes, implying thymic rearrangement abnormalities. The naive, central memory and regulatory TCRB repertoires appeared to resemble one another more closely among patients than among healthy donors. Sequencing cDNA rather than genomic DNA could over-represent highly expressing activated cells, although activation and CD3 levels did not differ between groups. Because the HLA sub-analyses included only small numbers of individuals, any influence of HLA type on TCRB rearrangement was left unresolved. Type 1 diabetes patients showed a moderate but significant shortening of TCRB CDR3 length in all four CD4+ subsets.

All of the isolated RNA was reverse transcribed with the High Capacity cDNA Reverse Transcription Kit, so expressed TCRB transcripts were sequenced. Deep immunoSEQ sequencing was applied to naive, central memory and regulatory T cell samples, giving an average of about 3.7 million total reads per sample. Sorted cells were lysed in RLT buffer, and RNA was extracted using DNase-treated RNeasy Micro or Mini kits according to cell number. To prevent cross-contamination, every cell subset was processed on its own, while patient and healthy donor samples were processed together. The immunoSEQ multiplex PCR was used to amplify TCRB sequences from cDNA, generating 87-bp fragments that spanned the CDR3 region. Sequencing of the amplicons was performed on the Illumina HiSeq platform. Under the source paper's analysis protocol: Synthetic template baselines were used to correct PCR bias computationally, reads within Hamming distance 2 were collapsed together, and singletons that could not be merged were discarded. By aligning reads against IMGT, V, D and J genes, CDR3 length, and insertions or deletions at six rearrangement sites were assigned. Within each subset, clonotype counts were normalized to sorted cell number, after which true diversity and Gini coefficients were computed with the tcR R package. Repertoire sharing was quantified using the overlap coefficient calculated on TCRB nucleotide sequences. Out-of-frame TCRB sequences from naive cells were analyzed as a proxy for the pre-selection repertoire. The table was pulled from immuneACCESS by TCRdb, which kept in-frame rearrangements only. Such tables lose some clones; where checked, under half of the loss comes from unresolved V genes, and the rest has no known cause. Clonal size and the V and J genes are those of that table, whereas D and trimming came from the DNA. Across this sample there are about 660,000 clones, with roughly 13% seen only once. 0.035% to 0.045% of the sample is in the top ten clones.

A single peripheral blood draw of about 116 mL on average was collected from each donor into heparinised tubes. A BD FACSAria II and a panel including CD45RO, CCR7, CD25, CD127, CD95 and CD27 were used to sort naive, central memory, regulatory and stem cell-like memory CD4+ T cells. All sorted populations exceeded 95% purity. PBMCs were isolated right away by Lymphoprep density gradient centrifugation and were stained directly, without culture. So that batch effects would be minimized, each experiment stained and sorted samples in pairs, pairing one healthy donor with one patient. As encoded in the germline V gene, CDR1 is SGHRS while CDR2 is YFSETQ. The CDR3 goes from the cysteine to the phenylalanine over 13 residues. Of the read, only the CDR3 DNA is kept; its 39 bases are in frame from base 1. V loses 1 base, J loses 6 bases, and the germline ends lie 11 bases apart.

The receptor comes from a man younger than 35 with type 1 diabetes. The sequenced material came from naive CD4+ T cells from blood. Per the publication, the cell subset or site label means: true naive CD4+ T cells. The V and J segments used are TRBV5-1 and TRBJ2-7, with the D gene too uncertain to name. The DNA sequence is TGCGCCAGCAGCTTGCGTAACAGAGGCGAGCAGTACTTC. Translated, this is CASSLRNRGEQYF. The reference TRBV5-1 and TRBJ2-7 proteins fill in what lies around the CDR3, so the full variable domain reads KAGVTQTPRYLIKTRGQQVTLSCSPISGHRSVSWYQQTPGQGLQFLFEYFSETQRNKGNFPGRFSGRQFSNSRSEMNVSTLELGDSALYLCASSLRNRGEQYFGPGTRLTVT.